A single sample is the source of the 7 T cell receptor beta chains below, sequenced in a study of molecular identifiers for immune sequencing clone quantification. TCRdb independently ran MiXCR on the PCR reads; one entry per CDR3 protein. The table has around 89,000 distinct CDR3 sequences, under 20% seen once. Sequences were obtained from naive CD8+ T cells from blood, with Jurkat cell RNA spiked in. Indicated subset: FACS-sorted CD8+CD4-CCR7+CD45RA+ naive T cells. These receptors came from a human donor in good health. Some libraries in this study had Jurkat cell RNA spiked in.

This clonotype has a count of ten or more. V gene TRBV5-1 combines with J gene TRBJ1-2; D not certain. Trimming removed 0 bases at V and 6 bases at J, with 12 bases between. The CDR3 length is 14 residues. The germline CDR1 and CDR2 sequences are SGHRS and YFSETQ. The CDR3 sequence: CASSLGGGVDGYTF. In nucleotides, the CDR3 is TGCGCCAGCAGCTTGGGAGGAGGAGTCGATGGCTACACCTTC.

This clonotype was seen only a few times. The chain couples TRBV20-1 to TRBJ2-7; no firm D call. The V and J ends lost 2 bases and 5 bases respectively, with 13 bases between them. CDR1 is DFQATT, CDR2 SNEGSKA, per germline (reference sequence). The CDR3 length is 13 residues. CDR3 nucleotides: TGCAGTGCTAGACTGAGAGTATCTAACGAGCAGTACTTC. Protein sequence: CSARLRVSNEQYF.

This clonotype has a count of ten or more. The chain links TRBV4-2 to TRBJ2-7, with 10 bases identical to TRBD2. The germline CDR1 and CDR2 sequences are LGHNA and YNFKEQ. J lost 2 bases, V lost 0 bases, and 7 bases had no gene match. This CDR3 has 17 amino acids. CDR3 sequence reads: CASSQELWTSGTYEQYF. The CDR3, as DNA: TGTGCCAGCAGCCAAGAGCTTTGGACTAGCGGAACCTACGAGCAGTACTTC.

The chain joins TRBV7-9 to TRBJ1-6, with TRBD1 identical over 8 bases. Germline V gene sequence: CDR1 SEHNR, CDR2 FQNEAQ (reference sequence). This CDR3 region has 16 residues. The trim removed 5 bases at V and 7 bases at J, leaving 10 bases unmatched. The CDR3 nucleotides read TGTGCCAGCAGCACCATCGAGACAGGGGAAAATTCACCCCTCCACTTT. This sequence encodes CASSTIETGENSPLHF.

Written as DNA, the CDR3 is TGTGCCAGCAGCCCCGTTCGGAGTGGAAACACCATATATTTT. This encodes CASSPVRSGNTIYF. The rearrangement joins TRBV7-2 to TRBJ1-3; no reliable D call. CDR1 is SGHTA, CDR2 FQGNSA, per germline. The CDR3 is 14 amino acids. Trimming removed 5 bases at V and 3 bases at J, with 11 bases between.

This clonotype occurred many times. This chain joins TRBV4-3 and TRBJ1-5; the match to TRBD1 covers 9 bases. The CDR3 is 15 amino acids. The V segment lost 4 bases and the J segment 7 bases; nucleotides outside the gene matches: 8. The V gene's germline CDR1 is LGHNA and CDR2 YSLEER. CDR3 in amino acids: CASSRDRVSRQPQHF. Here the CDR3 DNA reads TGCGCCAGCAGCCGGGACAGGGTCTCGCGACAGCCCCAGCATTTT.

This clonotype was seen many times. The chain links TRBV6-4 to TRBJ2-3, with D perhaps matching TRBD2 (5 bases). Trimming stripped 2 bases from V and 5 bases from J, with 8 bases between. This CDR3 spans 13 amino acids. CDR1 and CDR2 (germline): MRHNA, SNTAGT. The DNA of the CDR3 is TGTGCCAGCAGTGACGTTGGAGGAGATACGCAGTATTTT. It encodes CASSDVGGDTQYF.